This T cell receptor (beta chain) was identified during a study of long-term antiretroviral therapy in people with HIV. Findings and limits, study-wide: ART preceded a rise in diversity that nonetheless stayed lower than in transplant donor controls.

Researchers ran immunoSEQ v3.0 at survey level. Only in-frame clones appear in the TCRdb table, and some are missing; sequencing was by immunoSEQ multiplex PCR. Among around 16,000 clones listed, around 73% were seen once. The CDR3 runs 14 residues. J was trimmed by 9 bases and V by 0 bases; bases with no gene match: 7. The germline CDR1 and CDR2 sequences are MNHEY and SVGAGI. Donors needed at least one pre-ART PBMC sample plus at least two post-ART samples. Before they underwent DNA extraction, samples held about 1-10 million cryopreserved PBMC. Worth noting for this clone: The antigen remains unidentified.

The chain joins TRBV6-5 to TRBJ1-1, with 7 bases that match TRBD1. Source: unsorted PBMCs, taken around 3.2 years after starting antiretroviral therapy. The TCR was taken from a woman aged 40 to 55 with HIV. The DNA of the CDR3 is TGTGCCAGCAGTTACTCAACAGGGGCGATACAAGCTTTCTTT. This codes for CASSYSTGAIQAFF.